These 11 T cell receptor beta chains were sequenced from one sample in a study of blood T cell repertoires in COVID-19. Assay used: immunoSEQ multiplex PCR; TCRdb lists only in-frame clones, some missing. This table has about 100,000 clones, 85% to 95% appearing once. The material sequenced was peripheral blood. The receptor source for this set is a man aged 50 to 59 with active COVID-19.

The rearrangement joins TRBV10-1 to TRBJ2-7, with TRBD1 identical over 9 bases. The CDR3 spans 15 residues. Germline loops: CDR1 WNHNN, CDR2 SYGVQD (reference sequence). J gave up 3 bases and V 3 bases, and 6 bases lay outside the gene matches. The CDR3 DNA sequence: TGCGCCAGCAGTGACCCGGGACAGGGCCGCTACGAGCAGTACTTC. Translating it yields CASSDPGQGRYEQYF.

This chain links TRBV28 with TRBJ1-4; D is ambiguous. The CDR3 has 14 amino acids. Germline loops: CDR1 MDHEN, CDR2 SYDVKM. Trimming shortened V by 4 bases and J by 0 bases, and 6 bases separated the two germline ends. This chain's CDR3 is CASSSGATNEKLFF. The CDR3, as DNA: TGTGCCAGCAGTTCGGGTGCAACTAATGAAAAACTGTTTTTT.

The rearrangement links TRBV19 to TRBJ2-1; D perhaps matches TRBD2 (5 bases). Germline V lookup: CDR1 LNHDA, CDR2 SQIVND (reference sequence). The CDR3 spans 14 residues. V dropped 4 bases and J dropped 4 bases, with 11 bases sitting between them. The CDR3: CASSTGYTYNEQFF. CDR3 nucleotides: TGTGCCAGTAGTACGGGGTATACTTACAATGAGCAGTTCTTC.

The J gene is TRBJ1-5, the V gene TRBV3-1 (or the pseudogene TRBV3-2), with D possibly TRBD1 on 5 matching bases. CDR3 length: 14 residues. Between the trimmed V and J ends, which lost 5 bases and 5 bases, there was a span of 13 bases. CDR1 LGHDT and CDR2 YNNKEL come from the germline V gene (reference sequence). The CDR3: CASSIRVGDQPQHF. CDR3 in DNA: TGTGCCAGCAGCATCAGGGTTGGCGATCAGCCCCAGCATTTT.

CDR3 region: CASSDRDQPQHF. The CDR3 DNA sequence: TGCGCCAGCAGTGACAGGGATCAGCCCCAGCATTTT. The rearrangement links TRBV10-2 to TRBJ1-5; D perhaps matches TRBD1 (5 bases). The germline V gene has CDR1 WSHSY and CDR2 SAAADI. Between the trimmed V and J ends, which lost 3 bases and 5 bases, there was a span of 5 bases. The CDR3 covers 12 residues.

CDR3 loop: CASSSFAGAYNEQFF. The CDR3 coding sequence is TGTGCCAGCAGTTCCTTTGCGGGAGCCTACAATGAGCAGTTCTTC. The chain carries TRBV6-2 or TRBV6-3 and TRBJ2-1; 7 nucleotides line up with TRBD2. Per germline, CDR1 MNHEY and CDR2 SVGEGT. J was trimmed by 2 bases and V by 4 bases; bases with no gene match: 5. The CDR3 spans 15 residues.

The chain employs TRBV5-6 and TRBJ1-1; a weak D match, TRBD1 (5 bases). This CDR3 comprises 15 residues. Trimming cost V 4 bases and J 0 bases, with 13 bases left between them. The germline gives CDR1 SGHDT, CDR2 YYEEEE. Here the CDR3 DNA reads TGTGCCAGCAGCCCCCCCGACAGAATGAACACTGAAGCTTTCTTT. Its translation: CASSPPDRMNTEAFF.

J is TRBJ2-2 and V is TRBV10-3, with D tentatively TRBD1 (6 bases). The germline V gene has CDR1 ENHRY and CDR2 SYGVKD. V lost 4 bases, J lost 7 bases, and 10 bases lay in between. This CDR3 is 13 amino acids long. The CDR3 loop reads CAISGGHNGELFF. In nucleotides, the CDR3 is TGTGCCATCAGTGGGGGACATAACGGGGAGCTGTTTTTT.

The chain employs TRBV7-9 and TRBJ1-2; weak D call: TRBD1 (5 bases). Trimming pared 3 bases from V and 1 base from J, leaving 9 bases between. Germline lookup yields CDR1 SEHNR and CDR2 FQNEAQ (reference sequence). The CDR3 covers 14 residues. The CDR3 loop is CASSFGTLNYGYTF. CDR3 sequence (DNA): TGTGCCAGCAGCTTCGGGACTCTTAACTATGGCTACACCTTC.

The rearrangement joins TRBV6-2 or TRBV6-3 to TRBJ1-1, with 9 positions matching TRBD1. J was trimmed by 5 bases and V by 2 bases; bases with no gene match: 0. CDR3 length: 13 residues. From germline, CDR1 is MNHEY and CDR2 SVGEGT. CDR3 region: CASSYDRGTEAFF. CDR3 DNA sequence: TGTGCCAGCAGTTACGACAGGGGGACTGAAGCTTTCTTT.

The chain recombines TRBV19 with TRBJ1-1, with D unclear. This CDR3 is built from 13 residues. Trimming left V 5 bases short and J 1 base short, with 8 bases between. Germline V gene data show CDR1 as LNHDA and CDR2 as SQIVND (reference sequence). The CDR3 loop reads CASSLRQNTEAFF. As DNA, the CDR3 is TGTGCCAGTAGTTTGAGACAGAACACTGAAGCTTTCTTT.